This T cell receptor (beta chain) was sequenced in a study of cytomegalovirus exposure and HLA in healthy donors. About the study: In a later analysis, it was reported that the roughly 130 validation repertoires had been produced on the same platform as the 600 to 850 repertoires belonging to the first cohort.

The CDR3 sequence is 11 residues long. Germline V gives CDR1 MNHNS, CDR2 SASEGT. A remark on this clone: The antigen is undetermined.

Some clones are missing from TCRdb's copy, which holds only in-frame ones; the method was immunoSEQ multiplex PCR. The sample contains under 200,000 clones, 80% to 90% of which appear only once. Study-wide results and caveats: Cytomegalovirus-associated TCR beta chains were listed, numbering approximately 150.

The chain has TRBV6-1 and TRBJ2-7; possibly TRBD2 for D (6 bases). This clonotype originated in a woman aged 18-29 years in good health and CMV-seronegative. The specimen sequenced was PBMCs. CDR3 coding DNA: TGTGCCAGCACGGAGGGACCGCAGTATCTCGTC. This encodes CASTEGPQYLV.